The 18 T cell receptor beta chains reported below all come from one sample, sequenced in a study of cytomegalovirus exposure and HLA in healthy donors. The study ran its PCR with 60 Vbeta and 13 Jbeta primers. Assay used: immunoSEQ multiplex PCR; TCRdb lists only in-frame clones, some missing. The table lists 120,000 to 150,000 clones, about four fifths of them singletons. Material for sequencing was PBMCs. These receptors came from a man aged 30 to 45 in good health and CMV-seronegative.

This sequence joins TRBV19 and TRBJ2-6; 8 positions match TRBD1. Germline assignment: CDR1 LNHDA and CDR2 SQIVND (reference sequence). The junction had 11 bases not matched to a gene; V was cut back by 4 bases and J by 0 bases. CDR3 length equals 19 residues. CDR3 DNA: TGTGCCAGTAGTAAGACAGGAACAGGGGGTTTCTCTGGGGCCAACGTCCTGACTTTC. Its translation: CASSKTGTGGFSGANVLTF.

The chain carries TRBV4-1 and TRBJ1-2; 9 positions agree with TRBD1. Per the germline V gene, CDR1 is MGHRA and CDR2 is YSYEKL. This CDR3 is built from 14 residues. The trim removed 7 bases at V and 8 bases at J, leaving 11 bases unmatched. The CDR3 sequence: CASTRDRVSYGYTF. The DNA of the CDR3 is TGCGCCAGCACGAGGGACAGGGTATCGTACGGCTACACCTTC.

This chain joins TRBV9 and TRBJ2-2; 10 nucleotides line up with TRBD2. This CDR3 has 16 residues. Looked up from germline, CDR1 is SGDLS and CDR2 is YYNGEE. Trimming took 3 bases from V and 2 from J; bases not matched to a gene: 4. CDR3 region: CASSALAGLNTGELFF. The CDR3 DNA follows: TGTGCCAGCAGCGCACTAGCGGGGCTCAACACCGGGGAGCTGTTTTTT.

This chain connects TRBV2 to TRBJ2-5; D gene ambiguous. Germline values: CDR1 SNHLY, CDR2 FYNNEI. The CDR3 runs 13 residues. V was shortened by 5 bases and J by 2 bases, with 9 bases between the two germline ends. The CDR3 DNA is TGTGCCAGCAGTCGCCGAGGACAAGAGACCCAGTACTTC. Amino acids: CASSRRGQETQYF.

This clone has just one count. V and J are TRBV10-3 and TRBJ2-3; D may be TRBD2 (5 bases). CDR1 is ENHRY and CDR2 is SYGVKD in the germline V gene. The length of the CDR3 is 16 residues. The V end was cut by 0 bases, the J end by 2 bases, with 12 bases between. The CDR3 sequence is CAISESVARATDTQYF. CDR3 DNA sequence: TGTGCCATCAGTGAGTCGGTAGCGAGGGCCACAGATACGCAGTATTTT.

Only a few counts were recorded for this clone. The V and J genes are TRBV30 and TRBJ1-5, with D hard to call. V lost 1 base and J 5 bases, leaving 9 bases between the germline ends. Germline loops: CDR1 GTSNPN, CDR2 SVGIG (reference sequence). CDR3 length: 13 residues. CDR3 region: CAWSEIDHQPQHF. In DNA, the CDR3 is TGTGCCTGGAGTGAAATAGATCATCAGCCCCAGCATTTT.

This chain links TRBV25-1 with TRBJ1-2; tentatively, D is TRBD1 (6 bases). Germline loops: CDR1 MGHDK, CDR2 SYGVNS. The length of the CDR3 is 13 residues. Between the trimmed V and J ends, which lost 4 bases and 6 bases, there was a span of 12 bases. The DNA of the CDR3 is TGTGCCAGCAGTGTGGGGGGGCTTAATGGCTACACCTTC. This encodes CASSVGGLNGYTF.

V usage is TRBV6-5 and J usage is TRBJ2-7; maybe TRBD1 (5 bases). Germline V gives CDR1 MNHEY, CDR2 SVGAGI. The CDR3 is made up of 13 amino acids. Trimming removed 4 bases at V and 6 bases at J, with 13 bases between. CDR3 sequence reads: CASSSTPRVEQYF. The CDR3 DNA reads TGTGCCAGCAGTTCCACCCCCAGGGTCGAGCAGTACTTC.

J is TRBJ2-1 and V is TRBV5-8; the D is unclear. Germline V gene lookup returns CDR1 SGHTS and CDR2 YDEGEE. This CDR3 has 12 amino acids. With 3 bases removed from V and 6 bases from J, the gap between germline ends came to 7 bases. DNA of the CDR3: TGTGCCAGCAGCTCAAATAGCAATGAGCAGTTCTTC. Translating it yields CASSSNSNEQFF. Supplemented by reference TRBV5-8 and TRBJ2-1, the full variable domain reads EAGVTQSPTHLIKTRGQQATLRCSPISGHTSVYWYQQALGLGLQFLLWYDEGEERNRGNFPPRFSGRQFPNYSSELNVNALELEDSALYLCASSSNSNEQFFGPGTRLTVL.

As DNA, the CDR3 is TGCGCCAGCAGCTTGCAGGAGAACACTGAAGCTTTCTTT. Translation gives CASSLQENTEAFF. The chain has TRBV5-1 and TRBJ1-1; no firm D call. The CDR3 spans 13 residues. Germline assignment: CDR1 SGHRS and CDR2 YFSETQ. Trimming removed 1 base at V and 1 base at J, with 5 bases between.

This clone was found a few times. The gene calls are TRBV10-1 and TRBJ2-7, with a tentative D call TRBD1 (6 bases). CDR1 WNHNN and CDR2 SYGVQD come from the germline V gene (reference sequence). CDR3 length: 13 residues. Trimming pared 4 bases from V and 2 bases from J, leaving 9 bases between. CDR3 in amino acids: CASSAGQAYEQYF. The CDR3 DNA reads TGCGCCAGCAGTGCGGGACAAGCCTACGAGCAGTACTTC.

This chain joins TRBV12-5 and TRBJ2-3; no clear D. CDR1 and CDR2 from the germline V gene are LGHNT and FRNRAP. V lost 2 bases, J lost 0 bases, and 21 bases lay in between. The CDR3 spans 19 residues. CDR3 bases: TGTGCTAGTGGTTTGAAGCTTTTTGATCGTCAAATGAGCACAGATACGCAGTATTTT. It is translated as CASGLKLFDRQMSTDTQYF. Combining the CDR3 with reference TRBV12-5 and TRBJ2-3 gives the whole variable domain DARVTQTPRHKVTEMGQEVTMRCQPILGHNTVFWYRQTMMQGLELLAYFRNRAPLDDSGMPKDRFSAEMPDATLATLKIQPSEPRDSAVYFCASGLKLFDRQMSTDTQYFGPGTRLTVL.

This chain uses TRBV7-7 with TRBJ2-5; the D is unclear. The CDR3 loop spans 15 amino acids. V was trimmed by 2 bases and J by 5 bases, leaving 15 bases between them. Looked up from germline, CDR1 is SSHAT and CDR2 is FNYEAQ (reference sequence). This CDR3 reads CASSLSNGALETQYF. The CDR3 bases are TGTGCCAGCAGCTTATCTAATGGTGCTCTGGAGACCCAGTACTTC.

The chain employs TRBV4-1 and TRBJ1-4, with 10 nucleotides matching TRBD1. Per the germline V gene, CDR1 is MGHRA and CDR2 is YSYEKL. V was pared by 4 bases and J by 8 bases, with 7 bases of the junction left unmatched. CDR3 length: 15 amino acids. Here the CDR3 reads CASSPGTGEDEKLFF. The DNA of the CDR3 is TGCGCCAGCAGCCCGGGGACAGGGGAGGACGAAAAACTGTTTTTT.

The chain carries TRBV27 and TRBJ2-2; 10 bases map to TRBD1. Per germline, CDR1 MNHEY and CDR2 SMNVEV (reference sequence). The CDR3 length is 15 residues. V trimming: 5 bases; J trimming: 5 bases; junction bases outside the gene matches: 5. The DNA of the CDR3 is TGTGCCAGCAGTCAGGACAGGGGGGGGACCGGGGAGCTGTTTTTT. This codes for CASSQDRGGTGELFF.

CDR3 in DNA: TGCGCCAGCAGCCGAGGCTCGGGGGTACGAGAGACCCAGTACTTC. Translating it yields CASSRGSGVRETQYF. The rearrangement uses TRBV4-1 and TRBJ2-5; perhaps TRBD2 as D (6 bases). The germline CDR1 and CDR2 sequences are MGHRA and YSYEKL. Between the trimmed V and J ends, which lost 4 bases and 4 bases, there was a span of 16 bases. CDR3 size: 15 residues.

In its sample, this clone was seen once. The genes are TRBV28 and TRBJ1-6, with D possibly being TRBD1 (5 bases). The CDR3 is 13 residues long. Germline V gene data show CDR1 as MDHEN and CDR2 as SYDVKM. The V and J ends lost 6 bases and 14 bases respectively, with 17 bases between them. In nucleotides, the CDR3 is TGTGCCAGCAGAGGGGTGGGACTTCTAGCCCTCCACTTT. Its translation is CASRGVGLLALHF.

The genes are TRBV2 and TRBJ1-1; the D is unclear. The CDR3 covers 15 residues. With 2 bases removed from V and 4 bases from J, the gap between germline ends came to 14 bases. Germline-derived CDR1 and CDR2 are SNHLY and FYNNEI. Here the CDR3 reads CASSESGGIVTEAFF. The CDR3 nucleotides read TGTGCCAGCAGTGAATCGGGTGGTATAGTCACTGAAGCTTTCTTT. The entire variable domain, with the rest obtained from reference TRBV2 and TRBJ1-1, is as follows: EPEVTQTPSHQVTQMGQEVILRCVPISNHLYFYWYRQILGQKVEFLVSFYNNEISEKSEIFDDQFSVERPDGSNFTLKIRSTKLEDSAMYFCASSESGGIVTEAFFGQGTRLTVV.